The rows below give T cell receptor beta chains drawn from one sample of a study of EBV T-cell therapy then PD-1 blockade in nasopharyngeal carcinoma. These receptors have no known antigen. Libraries were prepared by immunoSEQ multiplex PCR; TCRdb keeps only in-frame clonotypes and omits some of them. The table records about 17,000 clones, over 80% of them present only once. The starting material was CD8+ T cells from blood, obtained at day 0 from a patient whose treatment included autologous EBV-specific T cells and nivolumab. Every receptor here comes from a man aged 40-49 years with nasopharyngeal carcinoma. Each CDR3 is given with its conserved first and last residue. A D gene is named only where the DNA matches it firmly. Rows may omit the clone size; those that give it use once, few, many or a size class.

>14|.|TRBJ2-7|TRBD1|TRBV27
CASSYSQGAYEQYF
TGTGCCAGCAGTTATAGCCAGGGGGCCTACGAGCAGTACTTC
>14|.|TRBJ1-1|.|TRBV6-2/TRBV6-3
CASSYSLGRTEAFF
TGTGCCAGCAGTTACTCGTTGGGGCGAACTGAAGCTTTCTTT
>15|.|TRBJ2-7|TRBD1|TRBV27
CASSFGQGTFYEQYF
TGTGCCAGCAGTTTCGGACAGGGGACTTTTTACGAGCAGTACTTC
>16|.|TRBJ2-3|TRBD2|TRBV7-6
CASSLVLAGGPDTQYF
TGTGCCAGCAGCTTAGTCCTAGCGGGGGGCCCAGATACGCAGTATTTT
>11|.|TRBJ2-7|.|TRBV11-2
CASSLTYEQYF
TGTGCCAGCAGCCTCACCTACGAGCAGTACTTC
>15|.|TRBJ2-1|.|TRBV27
CASSLGQTPGNEQFF
TGTGCCAGCAGTTTAGGGCAGACCCCCGGGAATGAGCAGTTCTTC
>15|.|TRBJ2-2|TRBD1|TRBV6-5
CASSSQGVNTGELFF
TGTGCCAGCAGTTCACAGGGGGTGAACACCGGGGAGCTGTTTTTT
>14|.|TRBJ2-7|.|TRBV6-2/TRBV6-3
CASSYDGLTYEQYF
TGTGCCAGCAGTTATGACGGCCTTACCTACGAGCAGTACTTC
>16|.|TRBJ2-1|TRBD2|TRBV4-2
CASSSSGASSYNEQFF
TGTGCCAGCAGCTCTAGCGGGGCGAGCTCCTACAATGAGCAGTTCTTC
>14|.|TRBJ1-3|.|TRBV4-3
CASSSRGGRDTIYF
TGCGCCAGCAGCTCCCGTGGGGGGCGAGACACCATATATTTT
>15|.|TRBJ2-5|TRBD1|TRBV6-5
CASSFLDRAQETQYF
TGTGCCAGCAGTTTCCTGGACAGGGCCCAAGAGACCCAGTACTTC
>15|.|TRBJ2-1|.|TRBV5-1
CASSLGLGVGDEQFF
TGCGCCAGCAGCTTGGGACTAGGGGTAGGGGATGAGCAGTTCTTC
>17|.|TRBJ1-6|TRBD1|TRBV7-2
CASSSGQGAGRDSPLHF
TGTGCCAGCAGCTCAGGACAGGGGGCCGGCCGGGATTCACCCCTCCACTTT
>16|.|TRBJ2-5|TRBD2|TRBV5-5
CASSLLLAGGPETQYF
TGTGCCAGCAGCTTGCTGCTAGCGGGGGGGCCGGAGACCCAGTACTTC
>17|.|TRBJ2-6|.|TRBV4-3
CASSQDDSSSGANVLTF
TGCGCCAGCAGCCAAGATGACAGTAGCTCTGGGGCCAACGTCCTGACTTTC
>15|.|TRBJ2-1|.|TRBV5-4
CASSSGSPSYNEQFF
TGTGCCAGCAGCTCCGGGAGTCCCTCCTACAATGAGCAGTTCTTC
>15|.|TRBJ2-7|TRBD1|TRBV9
CASSAGTGVFYEQYF
TGTGCCAGCAGCGCCGGGACAGGGGTCTTCTACGAGCAGTACTTC
>16|.|TRBJ1-3|TRBD1|TRBV4-1
CASSRDRGASGNTIYF
TGCGCCAGCAGCCGAGACAGGGGGGCGTCTGGAAACACCATATATTTT
>15|.|TRBJ2-7|TRBD1|TRBV4-1
CASSIGGQYSYEQYF
TGCGCCAGCAGCATAGGGGGACAGTACTCCTACGAGCAGTACTTC
>15|.|TRBJ2-3|TRBD2|TRBV7-3
CASSLSGGSADTQYF
TGTGCCAGCAGCTTAAGCGGGGGGAGCGCAGATACGCAGTATTTT
>17|medium-sized|TRBJ2-5|TRBD2|TRBV4-1
CASSPEWAGGLQETQYF
TGCGCCAGCAGCCCCGAGTGGGCGGGGGGCCTACAAGAGACCCAGTACTTC
>16|.|TRBJ2-7|.|TRBV5-1
CASSEVGTIGDYEQYF
TGCGCCAGCAGCGAGGTGGGTACAATTGGGGACTACGAGCAGTACTTC
>15|.|TRBJ2-7|TRBD1|TRBV6-6
CASSLTGQGVYEQYF
TGTGCCAGCAGTCTCACGGGACAGGGGGTTTACGAGCAGTACTTC
>14|.|TRBJ2-7|TRBD1|TRBV9
CASSTGTGPREQYF
TGTGCCAGCAGCACCGGGACAGGGCCTAGGGAGCAGTACTTC
>14|.|TRBJ1-5|.|TRBV2
CASRSGVSNQPQHF
TGTGCCAGCAGGTCCGGTGTTAGCAATCAGCCCCAGCATTTT
>14|once|TRBJ2-3|.|TRBV6-1
CASSERGGTDTQYF
TGTGCCAGCAGTGAAAGGGGTGGGACAGATACGCAGTATTTT
>14|.|TRBJ2-5|.|TRBV5-4
CASSGRGSQETQYF
TGTGCCAGCAGCGGCAGGGGATCCCAAGAGACCCAGTACTTC
>13|.|TRBJ1-2|TRBD1|TRBV5-4
CASSPLTGPGYTF
TGTGCCAGCAGCCCACTGACAGGGCCCGGCTACACCTTC
>14|once|TRBJ2-5|TRBD1|TRBV27
CASTYVQGAETQYF
TGTGCCAGCACCTACGTACAGGGGGCTGAGACCCAGTACTTC
>16|.|TRBJ2-7|TRBD1|TRBV6-2/TRBV6-3
CASSYLKRGPPYEQYF
TGTGCCAGCAGTTACCTGAAGAGGGGGCCTCCCTACGAGCAGTACTTC
>15|.|TRBJ1-2|TRBD1|TRBV5-1
CASSISLRDSYGYTF
TGCGCCAGCAGCATATCTCTCCGGGACAGCTATGGCTACACCTTC
>14|medium-sized|TRBJ1-5|TRBD1|TRBV7-9
CASSTGTGNQPQHF
TGTGCCAGCAGCACCGGGACAGGCAATCAGCCCCAGCATTTT
>17|.|TRBJ1-3|.|TRBV5-5
CASGDKTGPNSGNTIYF
TGTGCCAGCGGCGATAAGACAGGCCCCAACTCTGGAAACACCATATATTTT
>12|.|TRBJ2-7|.|TRBV12-3/TRBV12-4
CASSSSRYEQYF
TGTGCCAGCAGTTCTAGCCGCTACGAGCAGTACTTC
>17|.|TRBJ1-3|TRBD1|TRBV7-8
CASSPYRGGSSGNTIYF
TGTGCCAGCAGCCCGTACAGGGGAGGGAGCTCTGGAAACACCATATATTTT
>15|.|TRBJ2-5|.|TRBV6-1
CASSEWQLYQETQYF
TGTGCCAGCAGTGAATGGCAGCTGTACCAAGAGACCCAGTACTTC
>15|.|TRBJ1-2|TRBD1|TRBV6-2/TRBV6-3
CASSSGAGGYYGYTF
TGTGCCAGCAGCTCAGGCGCAGGGGGCTACTATGGCTACACCTTC
>16|.|TRBJ2-7|TRBD2|TRBV9
CASSVGAGLGSYEQYF
TGTGCCAGCAGCGTAGGAGCGGGGCTCGGCTCCTACGAGCAGTACTTC
>15|.|TRBJ1-3|.|TRBV2
CASSEYFTPKDTIYF
TGTGCCAGCAGTGAATACTTCACGCCTAAGGACACCATATATTTT
>15|.|TRBJ2-1|TRBD2|TRBV9
CASSVSGKLYNEQFF
TGTGCCAGCAGCGTAAGCGGGAAACTTTACAATGAGCAGTTCTTC